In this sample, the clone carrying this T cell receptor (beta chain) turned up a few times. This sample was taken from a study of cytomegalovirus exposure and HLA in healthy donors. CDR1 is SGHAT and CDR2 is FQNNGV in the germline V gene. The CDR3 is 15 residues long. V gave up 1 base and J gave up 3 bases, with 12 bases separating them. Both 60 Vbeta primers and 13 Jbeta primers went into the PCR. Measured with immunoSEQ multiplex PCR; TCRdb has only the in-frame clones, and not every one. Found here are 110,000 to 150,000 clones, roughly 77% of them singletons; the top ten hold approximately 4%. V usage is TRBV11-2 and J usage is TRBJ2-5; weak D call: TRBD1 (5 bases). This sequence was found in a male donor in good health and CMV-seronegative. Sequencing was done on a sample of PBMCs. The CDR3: CASSLGGRSEETQYF. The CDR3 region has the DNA TGTGCCAGCAGCTTAGGGGGCAGGTCGGAAGAGACCCAGTACTTC.